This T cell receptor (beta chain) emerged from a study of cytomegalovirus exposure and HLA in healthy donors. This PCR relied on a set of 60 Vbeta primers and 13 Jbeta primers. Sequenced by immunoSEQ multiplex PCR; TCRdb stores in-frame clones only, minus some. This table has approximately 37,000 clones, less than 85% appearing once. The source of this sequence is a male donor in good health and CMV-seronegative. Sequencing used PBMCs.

The CDR3 region is CASSLQGMGQPQHF. The CDR3 DNA reads TGTGCCAGCAGCCTTCAGGGTATGGGTCAGCCCCAGCATTTT. The rearrangement joins TRBV6-5 to TRBJ1-5, with a weak D call TRBD1 (5 bases). Germline V lookup: CDR1 MNHEY, CDR2 SVGAGI. The CDR3 loop spans 14 amino acids. V was pared by 6 bases and J by 6 bases, with 15 bases between.